A single T cell receptor beta chain is shown here with its context. Its target is not known. Repertoires were generated with immunoSEQ multiplex PCR, while TCRdb's copy carries only in-frame clones and drops some. The profile shows about 110,000 clones, about 87% of them singletons. Trimming at V came to 4 bases and at J to 4 bases, leaving 2 bases not matched to a gene. CDR1 is MGHRA, CDR2 YSYEKL, per germline. CDR3 size: 14 residues. This sample is drawn from a study of identifying expanded T cells in peripheral blood. Notes on the study in general: Over approximately two and four weeks, about 16.4 and 19 clones changed, versus around 1.1 between replicates.

V usage is TRBV4-1 and J usage is TRBJ1-5, with 9 bases matching TRBD1. This TCR was recovered from a person aged 18-70 years in good health. The sample consisted of blood. CDR3 DNA sequence: TGCGCCAGCAGCCCAGGACAGGGGAATCAGCCCCAGCATTTT. It specifies CASSPGQGNQPQHF.